Each of the 5 T cell receptor beta chains below was sequenced from the same sample in a study of CD8 T cells in Susac syndrome. cDNA came from about 0.5 to 1 ug RNA primed by random hexamers. TCRdb reanalysed the immunoSEQ multiplex PCR reads using MiXCR and keeps one entry per CDR3 protein. The sample shows approximately 180,000 distinct CDR3 sequences, 90% to 95% of them seen only once. The sequenced material came from CD4+ T cells from PBMCs. The receptors were gathered from a human donor with Susac syndrome.

The rearrangement joins TRBV15 to TRBJ2-7; the D is unclear. From germline, CDR1 is LNHNV and CDR2 YYDKDF (reference sequence). This CDR3 has 14 residues. Trimming shortened V by 1 base and J by 2 bases, and 9 bases separated the two germline ends. The CDR3 DNA sequence: TGTGCCACCAGCAGAGTGTCCGGTGCCTACGAGCAGTACTTC. As protein: CATSRVSGAYEQYF. The full variable domain, completed using reference TRBV15 and TRBJ2-7, is DAMVIQNPRYQVTQFGKPVTLSCSQTLNHNVMYWYQQKSSQAPKLLFHYYDKDFNNEADTPDNFQSRRPNTSFCFLDIRSPGLGDTAMYLCATSRVSGAYEQYFGPGTRLTVT.

The genes are TRBV7-9 and TRBJ2-2; D unclear. Trimming shortened V by 4 bases and J by 0 bases, and 21 bases separated the two germline ends. The CDR3 is 19 amino acids. Germline values: CDR1 SEHNR, CDR2 FQNEAQ (reference sequence). As DNA, the CDR3 is TGTGCCAGCAGCTCCTTCAGGTTTCGCCTAACCTCGAACACCGGGGAGCTGTTTTTT. It yields the protein CASSSFRFRLTSNTGELFF.

The CDR3 is CASSLGRSTAFF. In DNA, the CDR3 is TGTGCCAGCAGTTTAGGTCGAAGTACGGCTTTCTTT. The V gene is TRBV12-3 or TRBV12-4, the J gene TRBJ1-1; D is undetermined. The CDR3 length is 12 residues. V was trimmed by 1 base and J by 11 bases, leaving 11 bases between them.

The V and J genes are TRBV20-1 and TRBJ1-1; D perhaps matches TRBD1 (6 bases). Germline loops: CDR1 DFQATT, CDR2 SNEGSKA (reference sequence). This CDR3 spans 14 amino acids. Trimming shortened V by 2 bases and J by 1 base, and 11 bases separated the two germline ends. CDR3 DNA: TGCAGTGCTAGAACTTCGACAGGGAACACTGAAGCTTTCTTT. Its translation: CSARTSTGNTEAFF.

This rearrangement joins TRBV10-3 to TRBJ2-1; TRBD2 matches at 16 bases. The length of the CDR3 is 16 residues. CDR1 and CDR2 (germline): ENHRY, SYGVKD. Trimming at V came to 6 bases and at J to 7 bases, leaving 6 bases not matched to a gene. The CDR3 nucleotides read TGTGCCATCAGCGCGGGACTAGCGGGAGGGGAGAATGAGCAGTTCTTC. This codes for CAISAGLAGGENEQFF.